The 13 T cell receptor beta chains reported below all come from one sample, sequenced in a study of beta chain features in type 1 diabetes. The entirety of the isolated RNA underwent reverse transcription, so expressed TCRB transcripts were sequenced. Data came from immunoSEQ multiplex PCR; TCRdb stores just in-frame clones and leaves some out. The sample lists some 150,000 clones, about 9.2% occurring once. Sequencing input: central memory CD4+ T cells from blood. These receptors were taken from a man younger than 35 in good health.

This clone was seen many times. The rearrangement links TRBV23-1 to TRBJ1-6, with TRBD1 matching over 9 bases. TRBV23-1 is filed as an ORF, its function uncertain. The CDR3 length is 14 residues. V trimming: 5 bases; J trimming: 5 bases; junction bases outside the gene matches: 1. The CDR3 protein is CASSRDRDNSPLHF. As DNA, the CDR3 is TGCGCCAGCAGTAGGGACAGGGATAATTCACCCCTCCACTTT.

This clone was seen a few times. The chain employs TRBV10-3 and TRBJ1-5, with D perhaps TRBD1 (5 bases). CDR1 and CDR2 (germline): ENHRY, SYGVKD. Between the trimmed V and J ends, which lost 10 bases and 2 bases, there was a span of 15 bases. The CDR3 extends over 14 amino acids. CDR3 sequence (DNA): TGTGCCACCCGGACCAGGGAGGGCAATCAGCCCCAGCATTTT. It encodes CATRTREGNQPQHF.

The rearrangement uses TRBV6-4 and TRBJ1-5; D is undetermined. The germline gives CDR1 MRHNA, CDR2 SNTAGT. The CDR3 runs to 13 residues. The ends were cut back, 5 bases at V and 4 bases at J, with 9 bases in the middle. CDR3 sequence reads: CASSLEENQPQHF. The CDR3 coding sequence is TGTGCCAGCAGTTTAGAGGAAAATCAGCCCCAGCATTTT.

This clone has just a few counts. The same CDR3 arises from other DNA sequences in this sample as well. The rearrangement links TRBV7-2 to TRBJ2-3; 9 bases fit TRBD2. CDR1 is SGHTA and CDR2 is FQGNSA in the germline V gene. V was clipped by 4 bases and J by 3 bases; unmatched bases: 5. This CDR3 is built from 15 residues. For the CDR3, the DNA is TGTGCCAGCAGCTCCTACAGCGGGGGGACAGATACGCAGTATTTT. Encoded protein: CASSSYSGGTDTQYF.

This clone was counted only a few times. The rearrangement uses TRBV25-1 and TRBJ2-5; no clear D gene. CDR1 is MGHDK and CDR2 is SYGVNS in the germline V gene. This CDR3 comprises 14 residues. The V and J ends lost 4 bases and 5 bases respectively, with 14 bases between them. CDR3 region: CASSGQALRETQYF. As DNA, the CDR3 is TGTGCCAGCAGTGGTCAGGCTTTACGGGAGACCCAGTACTTC.

The CDR3 spells CASSYSKGQTYNEQFF. CDR3 nucleotide sequence: TGTGCCAGCAGTTACTCGAAGGGACAGACCTACAATGAGCAGTTCTTC. The V gene is TRBV6-5, the J gene TRBJ2-1, with 7 positions matching TRBD1. The CDR3 totals 16 residues. The germline V gene encodes CDR1 MNHEY and CDR2 SVGAGI. Trimming cost V 0 bases and J 2 bases; bases outside gene matches: 4.

CDR3: CASSARTGTDTQYF. CDR3 nucleotides: TGTGCCAGCAGCGCCCGGACAGGAACAGATACGCAGTATTTT. V gene TRBV6-4 combines with J gene TRBJ2-3; 7 bases match TRBD1. With V trimmed by 6 bases and J by 3 bases, 6 bases remained unmatched. CDR3 length equals 14 residues. Germline V gene sequence: CDR1 MRHNA, CDR2 SNTAGT.

The chain joins TRBV4-3 to TRBJ2-3, with 8 positions matching TRBD2. Germline assignment: CDR1 LGHNA and CDR2 YSLEER. CDR3 length: 14 residues. The trim removed 1 base at V and 6 bases at J, leaving 3 bases unmatched. CDR3 nucleotides: TGCGCCAGCAGCCAAGTCTCTAGCGGGGATACGCAGTATTTT. It yields the protein CASSQVSSGDTQYF.

This clone was counted only a few times. This chain links TRBV6-5 with TRBJ2-7; D is perhaps TRBD1 (6 bases). Germline-derived CDR1 and CDR2 are MNHEY and SVGAGI. Trimming took 6 bases from V and 5 from J, leaving 17 bases between them. CDR3 size: 14 residues. The CDR3 DNA follows: TGTGCCAGCAGCCCTACGAACAGGGTCCACGAGCAGTACTTC. Protein sequence: CASSPTNRVHEQYF.

The chain uses TRBV4-1 and TRBJ1-1; tentative D call: TRBD1 (5 bases). Per germline, CDR1 MGHRA and CDR2 YSYEKL. Trimming took 4 bases from V and 2 from J, leaving 20 bases between them. The length of the CDR3 is 17 residues. CDR3 sequence reads: CASSPYSGGAGNTEAFF. CDR3 in DNA: TGCGCCAGCAGCCCTTATAGTGGAGGGGCCGGAAACACTGAAGCTTTCTTT.

At least ten counts were recorded for this clone. The chain couples TRBV7-9 to TRBJ1-2; 9 nucleotides match TRBD1. Germline loops: CDR1 SEHNR, CDR2 FQNEAQ (reference sequence). CDR3 length: 17 amino acids. Unmatched junction bases numbered 8, after V lost 3 bases and J lost 0 bases. The CDR3 bases are TGTGCCAGCAGCTTTACCCGGGACAGGGCTGCTAACTATGGCTACACCTTC. It is translated as CASSFTRDRAANYGYTF.

In this sample, this clone turned up a few times. The chain is built from TRBV6-4 and TRBJ2-3; D not certain. The germline gives CDR1 MRHNA, CDR2 SNTAGT. The CDR3 contains 14 residues. The V and J ends lost 5 bases and 3 bases respectively, with 12 bases between them. CDR3: CASSQDFGTDTQYF. CDR3 DNA sequence: TGTGCCAGCAGTCAGGATTTTGGGACAGATACGCAGTATTTT.

This chain connects TRBV12-5 to TRBJ2-3; 8 nucleotides line up with TRBD2. The germline V gene encodes CDR1 LGHNT and CDR2 FRNRAP. The CDR3 is made up of 14 amino acids. Trimming at V came to 5 bases and at J to 2 bases, leaving 3 bases not matched to a gene. The CDR3 spells CASGPGGATDTQYF. Here the CDR3 DNA reads TGTGCTAGTGGTCCGGGGGGGGCCACAGATACGCAGTATTTT.